This T cell receptor beta chain was sequenced during a study of vaccination and CD4 T cells after COVID-19. In the study overall: Stimulation of cells relied on overlapping spike peptides derived from SARS-CoV-2, HCoV-NL63, HCoV-OC43 and HCoV-229E.

Researchers used the Oncomine TCR Beta short-read assay to sequence DNA from cultured CD4+ T cells. Extraction of genomic DNA was performed on cultured CD4+ T cells. Via MiXCR, TCRdb re-called the PCR reads, giving one row per CDR3 protein. The sample contains around 12,000 distinct CDR3 sequences, around 59% of which appear only once. Treatment described: roughly 10-day PBMC culture with coronavirus spike peptide pools or control peptides (ViraFEST assay). This clonotype was found a few times. Its antigen is unknown. An end of the junction differs from the germline gene, which may be a read error. The CDR3 loop spans 17 amino acids. Looked up from germline, CDR1 is MGHRA and CDR2 is YSYEKL.

This chain links TRBV4-1 with TRBJ1-5; the match to TRBD1 covers 7 bases. The receptor's source is a human donor who had recovered from COVID-19. The sequencing sample was made of CD4+ T cells from blood, cultured in vitro. The CDR3 nucleotides read TGCGCCAGCAGCCAAGAGGCCCCACAGGGGAGCAATCATCCCCAGCATTTT. It is translated as CASSQEAPQGSNHPQHF.